This T cell receptor beta chain was sequenced during a study of blood T cell repertoires in COVID-19. Profiling relied on immunoSEQ multiplex PCR, and the TCRdb table lists in-frame clones only, not all of them. This sample yields 150,000 to 200,000 clones, of which about 90% are seen a single time; nearly 5% belongs to the top ten. Germline assignment: CDR1 SGHTA and CDR2 FQGNSA. Trimming took 3 bases from V and 10 from J; bases not matched to a gene: 13. The CDR3 has 15 residues. The Seattle site enrolled patients during active infection and followed them longitudinally. This chain connects TRBV7-2 to TRBJ1-1; TRBD1 matches 8 bases. The clonotype was recovered from a man aged 30-40 years with COVID-19, enrolled during active disease. Sequenced material: peripheral blood. CDR3 coding DNA: TGTGCCAGCAGCTTCCACCGACCCAGGGGGCCAGGAGCTTTCTTT. Its protein is CASSFHRPRGPGAFF.